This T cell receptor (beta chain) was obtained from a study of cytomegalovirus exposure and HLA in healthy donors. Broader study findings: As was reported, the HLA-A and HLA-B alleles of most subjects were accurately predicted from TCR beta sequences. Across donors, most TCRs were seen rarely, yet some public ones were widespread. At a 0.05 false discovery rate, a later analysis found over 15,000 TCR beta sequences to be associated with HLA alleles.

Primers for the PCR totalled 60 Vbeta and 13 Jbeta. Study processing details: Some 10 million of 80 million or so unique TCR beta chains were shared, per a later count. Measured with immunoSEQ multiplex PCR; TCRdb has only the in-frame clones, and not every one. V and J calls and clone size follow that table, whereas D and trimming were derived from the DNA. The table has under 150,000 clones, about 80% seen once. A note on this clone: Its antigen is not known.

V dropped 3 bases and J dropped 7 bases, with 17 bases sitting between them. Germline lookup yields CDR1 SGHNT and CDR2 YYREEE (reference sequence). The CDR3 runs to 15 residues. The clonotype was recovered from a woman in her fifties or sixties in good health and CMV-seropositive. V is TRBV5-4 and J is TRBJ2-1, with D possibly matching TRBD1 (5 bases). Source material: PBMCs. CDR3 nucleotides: TGTGCCAGCAGCTATGGGGCGGCCTCAGGGAATGAGCAGTTCTTC. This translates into CASSYGAASGNEQFF.